This entry lists 29 T cell receptor beta chains sequenced from one sample in a study of control samples from healthy donors and cancer patients. Some clones are missing from TCRdb's copy, which holds only in-frame ones; the method was immunoSEQ multiplex PCR. This sample yields about 170,000 clones, of which 94% are seen a single time; 1.1% to 1.5% belongs to the top ten. The specimen sequenced was blood. Receptors were obtained from a young woman in good health.

This sequence joins TRBV18 and TRBJ1-2, with no clear D. Between the trimmed V and J ends, which lost 3 bases and 6 bases, there was a span of 17 bases. This CDR3 has 15 amino acids. Germline CDR1 KGHSH, CDR2 LQKENI. CDR3 amino acids: CASSPTSAGLDGYTF. The CDR3 nucleotides are TGTGCCAGCTCACCTACCAGCGCGGGGTTGGATGGCTACACCTTC.

This chain joins TRBV27 and TRBJ2-1, with D possibly TRBD2 on 6 matching bases. The length of the CDR3 is 14 residues. Germline V gene data show CDR1 as MNHEY and CDR2 as SMNVEV (reference sequence). V was pared by 5 bases and J by 8 bases, with 16 bases between. The CDR3 here is CASSRARGGDEQFF. CDR3 bases: TGTGCCAGCAGTCGTGCGCGGGGAGGCGATGAGCAGTTCTTC.

V is TRBV5-1 and J is TRBJ1-1; D is perhaps TRBD1 (5 bases). The CDR3 is 15 amino acids. The V gene's germline CDR1 is SGHRS and CDR2 YFSETQ. The germline V and J ends were trimmed by 5 bases and 3 bases, with 17 bases remaining between them. The CDR3 DNA follows: TGCGCCAGCAGGGATAGGGGACGGGTGGACACTGAAGCTTTCTTT. Translating it yields CASRDRGRVDTEAFF.

The gene calls are TRBV5-1 and TRBJ2-3, with D perhaps TRBD2 (5 bases). The CDR3 covers 14 residues. Trimming stripped 1 base from V and 4 bases from J, with 10 bases between. The germline CDR1 and CDR2 sequences are SGHRS and YFSETQ. CDR3 sequence (DNA): TGCGCCAGCAGCTTGACTAGTGCCCCAGATACGCAGTATTTT. This codes for CASSLTSAPDTQYF.

This clone was counted once. One end of the junction fails to match germline, which may point to a read error. This chain connects TRBV6-5 to TRBJ1-3; D remains unclear. Germline assignment: CDR1 MNHEY and CDR2 SVGAGI. The CDR3 sequence is 12 residues long. The CDR3 coding sequence is TGTGCCAGCAGTTCCGCATGGAACACCGTATATTTT. This sequence encodes CASSSAWNTVYF.

The CDR3 protein is CASSLKDYEQFF. In nucleotides, the CDR3 is TGTGCCAGCAGCTTAAAGGACTACGAGCAGTTCTTC. The gene calls are TRBV7-9 and TRBJ2-1, with D perhaps matching TRBD2 (6 bases). This CDR3 is built from 12 residues. Germline V CDR1 and CDR2: SEHNR, FQNEAQ (reference sequence). Trimming cost V 2 bases and J 10 bases, with 9 bases left between them.

The V gene is TRBV4-1, the J gene TRBJ2-2, with 10 nucleotides matching TRBD1. This CDR3 is 18 amino acids long. Germline loops: CDR1 MGHRA, CDR2 YSYEKL. After removal of 4 bases from V and 6 bases from J, the junction contained 14 bases not matched to a gene. CDR3 bases: TGCGCCAGCAGCCCCAACCCCGGCGGGACAGGGGCGGCCGGGGAGCTGTTTTTT. Translating it yields CASSPNPGGTGAAGELFF.

This clone was detected only once. The V and J genes are TRBV27 and TRBJ1-1; D call uncertain. Germline loops: CDR1 MNHEY, CDR2 SMNVEV (reference sequence). V dropped 7 bases and J dropped 1 base, with 13 bases sitting between them. The CDR3 is 14 amino acids. Here the CDR3 reads CASNTAFRNTEAFF. Written as DNA, the CDR3 is TGTGCCAGCAATACAGCTTTCCGGAACACTGAAGCTTTCTTT.

V and J are TRBV3-1 (or the pseudogene TRBV3-2) and TRBJ2-3; TRBD2 aligns across 8 bases. Looked up from germline, CDR1 is LGHDT and CDR2 is YNNKEL (reference sequence). The junction had 11 bases not matched to a gene; V was cut back by 4 bases and J by 2 bases. This CDR3 spans 17 amino acids. CDR3 DNA sequence: TGTGCCAGCAGCCCTTTCACCTTACTAGCGGACACAGATACGCAGTATTTT. Its protein product is CASSPFTLLADTDTQYF.

The rearrangement uses TRBV5-5 and TRBJ2-3; tentative D call: TRBD2 (5 bases). Germline assignment: CDR1 SGHKS and CDR2 YYEKEE (reference sequence). The germline V and J ends were trimmed by 4 bases and 6 bases, with 21 bases remaining between them. This CDR3 spans 16 amino acids. This CDR3 is CASSLASTHTSDTQYF. The CDR3 nucleotides are TGTGCCAGCAGCCTAGCATCAACACATACGTCGGATACGCAGTATTTT.

This clone was seen more than once but under ten times. The gene calls are TRBV11-3 and TRBJ1-3, with D tentatively TRBD1 (6 bases). CDR3 size: 14 residues. V was trimmed by 9 bases and J by 0 bases, leaving 12 bases between them. The germline CDR1 and CDR2 sequences are SGHNT and YENEEA. CDR3 residues: CASGTYNSGNTIYF. The CDR3 DNA follows: TGTGCCAGTGGGACATACAACTCTGGAAACACCATATATTTT.

This clone appeared once. V and J are TRBV10-3 and TRBJ2-7; TRBD2 matches at 7 bases. Germline-derived CDR1 and CDR2 are ENHRY and SYGVKD. This CDR3 has 15 residues. V lost 2 bases and J lost 3; bases outside the gene matches: 7. CDR3 residues: CAISEGGVGGYEQYF. DNA of the CDR3: TGTGCCATCAGTGAGGGGGGGGTTGGTGGCTACGAGCAGTACTTC.

The chain has TRBV6-2 or TRBV6-3 and TRBJ1-1, with D maybe TRBD1 (5 bases). This CDR3 has 14 residues. The V and J ends lost 2 bases and 5 bases respectively, with 12 bases between them. Germline V lookup: CDR1 MNHEY, CDR2 SVGEGT. The CDR3 is CASSYRRGRTEAFF. CDR3 DNA sequence: TGTGCCAGCAGTTACAGGAGGGGTAGAACTGAAGCTTTCTTT.

The chain links TRBV18 to TRBJ2-3; D is undetermined. CDR1 KGHSH and CDR2 LQKENI come from the germline V gene. The CDR3 is made up of 12 amino acids. V was pared by 0 bases and J by 2 bases, with 0 bases between. The CDR3: CASSPPTDTQYF. The CDR3 DNA reads as TGTGCCAGCTCACCACCCACAGATACGCAGTATTTT.

CDR3 coding DNA: TGCGCCAGCAGTGATGGGGGGAGAGGCTACACCTTC. Translation: CASSDGGRGYTF. The chain uses TRBV10-1 and TRBJ1-2; possibly TRBD1 for D (5 bases). In germline, CDR1 is WNHNN, CDR2 SYGVQD (reference sequence). V gave up 3 bases and J gave up 8 bases, with 10 bases separating them. CDR3 length equals 12 residues.

The chain has TRBV7-8 and TRBJ2-1, with 14 positions matching TRBD2. Germline V gene lookup returns CDR1 SGHVS and CDR2 FQNEAQ. Trimming took 2 bases from V and 0 from J; bases not matched to a gene: 6. CDR3 length: 19 amino acids. CDR3 DNA sequence: TGTGCCAGCAGCTTAAGGGGACTAGCGGGAGATAGCTCCTACAATGAGCAGTTCTTC. This encodes CASSLRGLAGDSSYNEQFF.

This clone was observed a few times. The chain uses TRBV4-1 and TRBJ1-3; the D is unclear. Trimming took 4 bases from V and 0 from J, leaving 10 bases between them. CDR1 is MGHRA and CDR2 is YSYEKL in the germline V gene. This CDR3 is 15 amino acids long. This CDR3 is CASSLSGSSGNTIYF. As DNA, the CDR3 is TGCGCCAGCAGCCTTTCCGGGAGCTCTGGAAACACCATATATTTT.

This clone appeared a single time. The chain employs TRBV15 and TRBJ1-2; D not certain. The V gene's germline CDR1 is LNHNV and CDR2 YYDKDF (reference sequence). CDR3 length: 13 amino acids. The ends were cut back, 0 bases at V and 4 bases at J, with 6 bases in the middle. The CDR3 loop is CATSRDRSYGYTF. The CDR3 DNA sequence: TGTGCCACCAGCAGAGATCGCAGCTATGGCTACACCTTC.

The chain couples TRBV19 to TRBJ1-2; D unresolved. The CDR3 is made up of 12 amino acids. Looked up from germline, CDR1 is LNHDA and CDR2 is SQIVND (reference sequence). The germline V and J ends were trimmed by 6 bases and 2 bases, with 7 bases remaining between them. CDR3 DNA sequence: TGTGCCAGTAGCCCCATCAACTATGGCTACACCTTC. This translates into CASSPINYGYTF.

The V call is TRBV3-1 (or the pseudogene TRBV3-2), the J call TRBJ2-3; D is perhaps TRBD2 (6 bases). V lost 0 bases, J lost 0 bases, and 25 bases lay in between. Germline CDR1 LGHDT, CDR2 YNNKEL (reference sequence). The CDR3 extends over 21 amino acids. The CDR3 DNA is TGTGCCAGCAGCCAAGACACCCGGGACTGGGATCATAGCCAGAGCACAGATACGCAGTATTTT. The encoded protein is CASSQDTRDWDHSQSTDTQYF.

The chain couples TRBV7-9 to TRBJ1-2; D might be TRBD1 (6 bases). Germline lookup yields CDR1 SEHNR and CDR2 FQNEAQ (reference sequence). Trimming took 5 bases from V and 12 from J, leaving 19 bases between them. The CDR3 runs 13 residues. This CDR3 is CASSRGGGQRNTF. The CDR3 nucleotides are TGTGCCAGCAGCCGCGGCGGGGGGCAAAGGAACACCTTC.

The chain joins TRBV29-1 to TRBJ1-1, with a possible D match to TRBD1 (5 bases). Trimming removed 2 bases at V and 0 bases at J, with 16 bases between. This CDR3 contains 16 residues. Per the germline V gene, CDR1 is SQVTM and CDR2 is ANQGSEA. The CDR3 protein is CSVETTTGLVNTEAFF. CDR3 sequence (DNA): TGCAGCGTTGAAACAACTACAGGACTGGTGAACACTGAAGCTTTCTTT.

The CDR3 DNA is TGTGCCAGCAGTTTAGGCCCCGAGGAGGAAGATCAGCCCCAGCATTTT. This translates into CASSLGPEEEDQPQHF. The chain combines TRBV27 with TRBJ1-5; no clear D gene. The germline V gene encodes CDR1 MNHEY and CDR2 SMNVEV (reference sequence). The CDR3 totals 16 residues. V was shortened by 2 bases and J by 5 bases, with 16 bases between the two germline ends.

V gene TRBV7-2 combines with J gene TRBJ2-1; no definite D call. The germline V gene encodes CDR1 SGHTA and CDR2 FQGNSA. This CDR3 has 11 amino acids. With 6 bases removed from V and 4 bases from J, the gap between germline ends came to 4 bases. The CDR3 bases are TGTGCCAGCAGTCGATACAATGAGCAGTTCTTC. Amino acid sequence: CASSRYNEQFF.

CDR3 DNA: TGTGCCAGCAGAGGGCAGCTCGAGGATACGCAGTATTTT. Protein sequence: CASRGQLEDTQYF. This rearrangement joins TRBV12-3 or TRBV12-4 to TRBJ2-3, with D uncertain. The CDR3 has 13 amino acids. V was trimmed by 6 bases and J by 6 bases, leaving 13 bases between them.

The rearrangement uses TRBV4-2 and TRBJ2-7; D might be TRBD2 (5 bases). This CDR3 is built from 14 residues. Trimming removed 2 bases at V and 3 bases at J, with 11 bases between. CDR1 and CDR2 from the germline V gene are LGHNA and YNFKEQ. CDR3 protein: CASSQSGRGYEQYF. The DNA for the CDR3 is TGTGCCAGCAGCCAAAGTGGGAGAGGCTACGAGCAGTACTTC.

This clone is a singleton in its sample. The CDR3 spells CSASGTEAFF. The CDR3 region has the DNA TGCAGTGCTAGCGGAACCGAAGCTTTCTTT. The chain links TRBV20-1 to TRBJ1-1; D remains unclear. Germline-derived CDR1 and CDR2 are DFQATT and SNEGSKA (reference sequence). The CDR3 contains 10 residues. V gave up 3 bases and J gave up 8 bases, with 7 bases separating them.

This sequence joins TRBV5-1 and TRBJ2-3; 7 bases align to TRBD1. V trimming: 4 bases; J trimming: 4 bases; junction bases outside the gene matches: 3. Germline CDR1 SGHRS, CDR2 YFSETQ. The CDR3 spans 13 residues. The CDR3 protein is CASSVGTADTQYF. The CDR3 DNA reads as TGCGCCAGCAGCGTGGGGACAGCAGATACGCAGTATTTT.

This chain joins TRBV7-2 and TRBJ1-2; the match to TRBD1 covers 9 bases. V shed 5 bases, J shed 4 bases, and the junction held 2 bases outside the gene matches. The CDR3 length is 13 residues. Germline CDR1 is SGHTA and CDR2 is FQGNSA. In DNA form, the CDR3 reads TGTGCCAGCAGCGTGGGACAGGGCTATGGCTACACCTTC. It translates to CASSVGQGYGYTF. The whole variable domain, filled in from reference TRBV7-2 and TRBJ1-2, reads GAGVSQSPSNKVTEKGKDVELRCDPISGHTALYWYRQSLGQGLEFLIYFQGNSAPDKSGLPSDRFSAERTGGSVSTLTIQRTQQEDSAVYLCASSVGQGYGYTFGSGTRLTVV.